This TCR beta chain was profiled in a study of shared clonotypes between healthy human individuals. Study-level information: Three plates were used per donor for CD4 naive, three for CD4 memory, two for CD8 naive and one for CD8 memory.

There are 13 residues in the CDR3. From germline, CDR1 is SGHRS and CDR2 YFSETQ. V shed 0 bases and J shed 9 bases, with 12 bases lying between them. General study findings and limits: When naive CD4 clonotypes were compared across a few donors, about 5% were shared. Generation probabilities of non-shared clonotypes were lower (relative to those shared by all four donors).

Libraries were prepared by immunoSEQ multiplex PCR; TCRdb keeps only in-frame clonotypes and omits some of them. Of 2,100,000 or so clones listed, approximately 96% are singletons. Remarks on this clone: Its antigen is undetermined.

The chain has TRBV5-1 and TRBJ1-2, with D possibly being TRBD1 (6 bases). The source material was naive CD4+ T cells sorted from blood. The subset was: CD45RA+ positively selected. The TCR sequence derives from a man aged 18-30 years in good health. CDR3 sequence: CASSLGQDGSYTF. For the CDR3, the DNA is TGCGCCAGCAGCTTGGGACAGGACGGAAGCTACACCTTC.